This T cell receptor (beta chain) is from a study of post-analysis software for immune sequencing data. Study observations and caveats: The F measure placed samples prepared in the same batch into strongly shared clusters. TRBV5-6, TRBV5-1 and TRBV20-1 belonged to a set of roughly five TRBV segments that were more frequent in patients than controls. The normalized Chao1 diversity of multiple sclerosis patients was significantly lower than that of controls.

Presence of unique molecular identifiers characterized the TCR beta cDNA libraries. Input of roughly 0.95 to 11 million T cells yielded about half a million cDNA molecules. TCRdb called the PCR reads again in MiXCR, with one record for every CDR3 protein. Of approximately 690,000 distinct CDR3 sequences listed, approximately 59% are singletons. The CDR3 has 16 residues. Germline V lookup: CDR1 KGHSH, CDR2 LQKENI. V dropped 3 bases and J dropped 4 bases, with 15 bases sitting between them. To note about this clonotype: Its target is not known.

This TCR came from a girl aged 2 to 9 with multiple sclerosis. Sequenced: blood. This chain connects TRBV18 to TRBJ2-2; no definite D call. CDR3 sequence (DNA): TGTGCCAGCTCACCGTTTTCTGGCGGACGCACCGGGGAGCTGTTTTTT. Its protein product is CASSPFSGGRTGELFF.